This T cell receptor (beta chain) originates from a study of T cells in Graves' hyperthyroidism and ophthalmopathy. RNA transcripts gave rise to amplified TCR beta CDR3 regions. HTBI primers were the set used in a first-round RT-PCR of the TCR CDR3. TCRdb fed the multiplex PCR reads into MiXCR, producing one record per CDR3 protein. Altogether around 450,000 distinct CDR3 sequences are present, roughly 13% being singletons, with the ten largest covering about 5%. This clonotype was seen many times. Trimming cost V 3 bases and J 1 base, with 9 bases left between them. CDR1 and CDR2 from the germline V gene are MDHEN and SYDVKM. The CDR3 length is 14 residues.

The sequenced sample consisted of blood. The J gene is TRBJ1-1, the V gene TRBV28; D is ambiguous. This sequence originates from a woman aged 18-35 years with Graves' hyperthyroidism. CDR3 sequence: CASSLSRTNTEAFF. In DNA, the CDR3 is TGTGCCAGCAGTTTGAGCCGGACGAACACTGAAGCTTTCTTT.